The clone carrying this T cell receptor beta chain is medium-sized within its sample. Antigen: not known. The sample is drawn from a study of OX40 agonist ivuxolimab in advanced cancers. Study background: Patients received intravenous ivuxolimab every 2 weeks at 0.01 to 10 mg/kg. General observations from the study: CD4+ and CD8+ blood T cells expanded clonally by week 6 at 0.1 to 3.0 mg/kg.

CDR3 length: 13 residues. The V gene lost 3 bases and the J gene lost 7 bases, with 13 bases spanning the gap. The V gene's germline CDR1 is SGHNT and CDR2 YYREEE (reference sequence). The assay was immunoSEQ multiplex PCR, and TCRdb's table has in-frame clones only and misses some. The table has 7,500 to 10,000 clones, approximately 71% seen once. Material: CD4+ or CD8+ T cells sorted from blood, obtained in a trial of the OX40 agonist ivuxolimab. This chain uses TRBV5-4 with TRBJ2-5, with a tentative D call TRBD2 (6 bases). The origin of this receptor is an adult with an advanced solid tumor such as melanoma, head and neck, liver or kidney cancer. In DNA form, the CDR3 reads TGTGCCAGCAGCTACAAAGCGGGCGGGACCCAGTACTTC. This codes for CASSYKAGGTQYF.